This T cell receptor beta chain was obtained from a study of T-cell reconstitution after alpha-beta-depleted transplantation in children. Study-wide results and caveats: Expanded clones from the graft, numbering several hundred, reportedly supplied alpha-beta T cells about two months after transplant. One year post-transplant, T-cell counts and diversity were largely derived from T cells produced anew.

Researchers prepared the TCRbeta library using unique molecular identifiers, the study reports. TCRdb independently ran MiXCR on the PCR reads; one entry per CDR3 protein. The sample lists fewer than 350,000 distinct CDR3 sequences, just over 7.5% seen once, with approximately 9% in the top ten. From germline, CDR1 is SGHKS and CDR2 YYEKEE (reference sequence). This CDR3 has 12 amino acids. The V and J ends lost 0 bases and 5 bases respectively, with 5 bases between them. This clonotype has a count of ten or more. No antigen is known for it. The origin of this receptor is a female patient aged 2-9 years who had a stem cell transplant for Fanconi anemia, so the T cells may come from the graft donor. The starting material was peripheral blood, obtained 360 days after TCRalphabeta/CD19-depleted stem cell transplant. This rearrangement joins TRBV5-5 to TRBJ2-5, with unresolved D. In nucleotides, the CDR3 is TGTGCCAGCAGCTTGGTCAGTGAGACCCAGTACTTC. Its protein product is CASSLVSETQYF.